The 13 T cell receptor beta chains below were found in one sample sequenced in a study of blood T cells in healthy people across ages. Together with a sample-barcoded 5' primer, a J-beta primer mix was included in a second PCR lasting about 6 to 12 cycles. TCRdb reprocessed the 5' RACE reads via MiXCR and lists one record per CDR3 protein. The sample records about 1.6 million distinct CDR3 sequences, about 35% being singletons. The source material was blood. The receptors originated from a woman aged 25-40 years in good health.

In this sample, this clonotype turned up a few times. The chain combines TRBV6-5 with TRBJ2-2; 7 bases are a match to TRBD1. V lost 2 bases to trimming and J lost 5 bases; unmatched junction nucleotides: 2. CDR1 is MNHEY, CDR2 SVGAGI, per germline. CDR3 length: 14 residues. In DNA, the CDR3 is TGTGCCAGCAGTTACGGGACAGAAACCGGGGAGCTGTTTTTT. This gives the protein CASSYGTETGELFF.

This CDR3 reads CASSAPGVEAFF. The CDR3 DNA reads as TGCGCCAGCAGCGCCCCTGGGGTTGAAGCTTTCTTT. J is TRBJ1-1 and V is TRBV5-1; D remains ambiguous. This CDR3 region has 12 residues. Germline assignment: CDR1 SGHRS and CDR2 YFSETQ. V shed 4 bases and J shed 7 bases, with 11 bases lying between them.

The chain carries TRBV5-6 and TRBJ2-7, with 7 bases matching TRBD2. CDR1 SGHDT and CDR2 YYEEEE come from the germline V gene. Germline trimming cut 6 bases from V and 5 bases from J; bases unmatched to any gene: 11. The CDR3 runs to 14 residues. CDR3 residues: CASNRTSDSNEQYF. The CDR3 region has the DNA TGTGCCAGCAACCGGACTAGTGATTCGAACGAGCAGTACTTC.

This clonotype came up a few times. V is TRBV4-1 and J is TRBJ2-7; 7 bases are a match to TRBD2. Unmatched junction bases numbered 1, after V lost 2 bases and J lost 3 bases. The CDR3 spans 13 residues. CDR1 and CDR2 from the germline V gene are MGHRA and YSYEKL. This chain's CDR3 is CASSQQRDYEQYF. CDR3 sequence (DNA): TGCGCCAGCAGCCAACAGCGGGACTACGAGCAGTACTTC.

This clonotype appeared once. The chain recombines TRBV30 with TRBJ1-1; D call uncertain. Germline V CDR1 and CDR2: GTSNPN, SVGIG (reference sequence). There are 12 residues in the CDR3. Trimming took 4 bases from V and 2 from J, leaving 8 bases between them. The CDR3 region has the DNA TGTGCCTGGAAACAAGATAACACTGAAGCTTTCTTT. Its translation is CAWKQDNTEAFF. The variable domain in full, with the rest retrieved from reference TRBV30 and TRBJ1-1, is SQTIHQWPATLVQPVGSPLSLECTVEGTSNPNLYWYRQAAGRGLQLLFYSVGIGQISSEVPQNLSASRPQDRQFILSSKKLLLSDSGFYLCAWKQDNTEAFFGQGTRLTVV.

The V gene is TRBV20-1, the J gene TRBJ1-2; TRBD1 aligns across 7 bases. Losses at the gene ends were 6 bases for V and 0 bases for J; bases not matched to a gene: 4. Germline CDR1 reads DFQATT; CDR2 reads SNEGSKA (reference sequence). CDR3 length: 13 residues. The CDR3 DNA reads TGCAGTGCGTCGGGACAGACTAACTATGGCTACACCTTC. As protein: CSASGQTNYGYTF.

The chain is built from TRBV30 and TRBJ2-5; TRBD2 is a possible D gene (5 bases). V was cut by 0 bases and J by 11 bases, with 19 bases left in between. The CDR3 covers 14 residues. Germline V gene lookup returns CDR1 GTSNPN and CDR2 SVGIG (reference sequence). The CDR3 is CAWSVAAFGPLQYF. In nucleotides, the CDR3 is TGTGCCTGGAGTGTAGCGGCGTTTGGGCCTTTGCAGTACTTC.

The DNA for the CDR3 is TGCAGCGTTGAGGCGGGATCATCGGAAGCTTTCTTT. It is translated as CSVEAGSSEAFF. The rearrangement links TRBV29-1 to TRBJ1-1; D is uncertain. The CDR3 extends over 12 amino acids. Trimming stripped 3 bases from V and 8 bases from J, with 13 bases between. The germline CDR1 and CDR2 sequences are SQVTM and ANQGSEA.

Comments on this clonotype: Being one base from a much bigger clone, this may be a read error. V usage is TRBV7-2 and J usage is TRBJ2-1, with D unclear. CDR3 size: 15 residues. Per the germline V gene, CDR1 is SGHTA and CDR2 is FQGNSA. V was clipped by 5 bases and J by 7 bases, with 18 bases between them. The CDR3: CTSSPWTERRNEQFF. The CDR3 DNA reads TGTACCAGCAGCCCGTGGACCGAACGGCGGAATGAGCAGTTCTTC.

The chain employs TRBV3-1 and TRBJ1-1, with D perhaps TRBD1 (5 bases). The CDR3 is made up of 13 amino acids. Trimming left V 1 base short and J 10 bases short, with 13 bases between. The V gene's germline CDR1 is LGHDT and CDR2 YNNKEL (reference sequence). DNA for the CDR3: TGTGCCAGCAGCCAAGTTTCTGGGGACGGAGCTTTCTTT. This translates into CASSQVSGDGAFF. Using reference TRBV3-1 and TRBJ1-1 for the parts outside the CDR3, the full variable domain is DTAVSQTPKYLVTQMGNDKSIKCEQNLGHDTMYWYKQDSKKFLKIMFSYNNKELIINETVPNRFSPKSPDKAHLNLHINSLELGDSAVYFCASSQVSGDGAFFGQGTRLTVV.

The V and J genes are TRBV7-3 and TRBJ2-7, with D perhaps TRBD2 (6 bases). The CDR3 has 15 amino acids. Trimming removed 5 bases at V and 5 bases at J, with 19 bases between. The germline V gene encodes CDR1 SGHTA and CDR2 FQGTGA. DNA of the CDR3: TGTGCCAGCAGCAAGAGGGGCCTAGCGATCGACGAGCAGTACTTC. Translating gives CASSKRGLAIDEQYF.

About this clonotype itself: One end of the junction varies from germline; a read error may be responsible. The chain carries TRBV3-1 and TRBJ1-2; tentatively, D is TRBD1 (5 bases). There are 12 residues in the CDR3. CDR1 is LGHDT and CDR2 is YNNKEL in the germline V gene (reference sequence). CDR3 in DNA: TGTGCCAGCAGCCAAGGGGGACGGGGCTGCACCTTC. It encodes CASSQGGRGCTF.

This clonotype showed up just once. The chain joins TRBV24-1 to TRBJ1-2; a weak D match, TRBD1 (5 bases). Germline V gives CDR1 KGHDR, CDR2 SFDVKD. The CDR3 is 12 amino acids. Trimming removed 5 bases at V and 4 bases at J, with 7 bases between. The DNA of the CDR3 is TGTGCCACCAGTGCGGGGGGCTATGGCTACACCTTC. Residues: CATSAGGYGYTF.